This paragraph reports one T cell receptor (beta chain). Libraries were prepared by immunoSEQ multiplex PCR; TCRdb keeps only in-frame clonotypes and omits some of them. The sample has around 50,000 clones, 80% to 95% seen once; the top ten hold about 0.18%. This specimen belongs to a study of T cell changes during pregnancy in multiple sclerosis. This CDR3 is built from 13 residues. Germline CDR1 SEHNR, CDR2 FQNEAQ (reference sequence). With 7 bases removed from V and 8 bases from J, the gap between germline ends came to 14 bases. Sequencing used CD4+ T cells from peripheral blood mononuclear cells, obtained after pregnancy. The chain carries TRBV7-9 and TRBJ1-4, with D perhaps matching TRBD1 (6 bases). The receptor's source is a female donor in good health, enrolled as a control in a pregnancy study. The CDR3 DNA reads as TGTGCCAGCACCTCAGGGGAAGGGGAAAAACTGTTTTTT. It yields the protein CASTSGEGEKLFF. The complete variable domain, with remaining parts taken from reference TRBV7-9 and TRBJ1-4, reads DTGVSQNPRHKITKRGQNVTFRCDPISEHNRLYWYRQTLGQGPEFLTYFQNEAQLEKSRLLSDRFSAERPKGSFSTLEIQRTEQGDSAMYLCASTSGEGEKLFFGSGTQLSVL.